These T cell receptor beta chains were read from a single sample in a study of CD8 T cells in ankylosing spondylitis. TCRdb reprocessed the 5' RACE reads with MiXCR, giving one entry per CDR3 protein. This table holds 150,000 to 250,000 distinct CDR3 sequences, more than 10% found once. Sequenced: blood, either unsorted or a sorted T cell fraction (not recorded which). All receptors come from a male donor with ankylosing spondylitis or in good health (not recorded which). Both conserved end residues are part of each CDR3. D genes are given only for firm matches. For some rows the clone size is stated as once, few or many, or as a class when expanded; others skip it.

V gene	D gene	J gene	clone size	CDR3 DNA	CDR3 protein
TRBV5-1	-	TRBJ2-1	many	TGCGCCAGCAGCTTGGCCCCGGGCTCTGGGTACAATGAGCAGTTCTTC	CASSLAPGSGYNEQFF
TRBV11-1	TRBD2	TRBJ2-1	-	TGTGCCAGCAGGTATAGTGGGGGACTAGCGGGGACTTCCTACAATGAGCAGTTCTTC	CASRYSGGLAGTSYNEQFF
TRBV11-2	-	TRBJ2-2	-	TGTGCCAGCAGCTTTTTACGGGAATTAGGCGGGGCCGGGGAGCTGTTTTTT	CASSFLRELGGAGELFF
TRBV25-1	-	TRBJ1-5	few	TGTGCCAGCAGTGATGGTGATCAGCCCCAGCATTTT	CASSDGDQPQHF
TRBV3-1	TRBD2	TRBJ2-1	-	TGTGCCAGCAGCCAAGATCGGCTAGCGGGAGTAGTGGAGCAGTTCTTC	CASSQDRLAGVVEQFF
TRBV25-1	-	TRBJ2-7	few	TGTGCCAGCAGTGAAAGGGGCAGAACCTACGAGCAGTACTTC	CASSERGRTYEQYF
TRBV5-6	TRBD2	TRBJ2-3	few	TGTGCCAGCAGCTGGCTAGCGGTGTCCACAGATACGCAGTATTTT	CASSWLAVSTDTQYF
TRBV6-1	TRBD2	TRBJ2-7	-	TGTGCCAGCAAGGACGGGAGGAGCTCCTACGAGCAGTACTTC	CASKDGRSSYEQYF
TRBV12-3/TRBV12-4	-	TRBJ2-1	-	TGTGCCAGCAGTATGCCGGACAGCGGGTACAATGAGCAGTTCTTC	CASSMPDSGYNEQFF
TRBV6-1	TRBD2	TRBJ2-1	-	TGTGCCAGCAGGCCTACTAGCGGGCTATACAATGAGCAGTTCTTC	CASRPTSGLYNEQFF
TRBV29-1	-	TRBJ2-5	few	TGCAGCGCTGTAACACTAGCTGGGTTCGAGACCCAGTACTTC	CSAVTLAGFETQYF
TRBV20-1	-	TRBJ2-7	few	TGCAGTGCACAGATCAGCGAGCAGTACTTC	CSAQISEQYF
TRBV12-3/TRBV12-4	-	TRBJ1-5	many	TGTGCCAGTAGGGGTTTGGGCAATCAGCCCCAGCATTTT	CASRGLGNQPQHF
TRBV14	-	TRBJ1-2	few	TGTGCCAGCAGCCACGGACAGACCTATGGCTACACCTTC	CASSHGQTYGYTF
TRBV11-2	-	TRBJ2-7	-	TGTGCCAGCAGCTTAGAGGATCTCTACGAGCAGTACTTC	CASSLEDLYEQYF
TRBV19	-	TRBJ2-5	few	TGTGCCAGTAGTCCGGGACGAGATGGAAGTCAAGAGACCCAGTACTTC	CASSPGRDGSQETQYF
TRBV4-1	-	TRBJ1-1	-	TGCGCCAGCAGCCAAGATCCCGCGAACACTGAAGCTTTCTTT	CASSQDPANTEAFF
TRBV29-1	TRBD2	TRBJ2-1	few	TGCAGCGGTGGACTAGCGGGAGGGAATGAGCAGTTCTTC	CSGGLAGGNEQFF
TRBV25-1	-	TRBJ1-2	-	TGTGCCAGCAGTGCCCGGAGCGGGGGGAACTATGGCTACACCTTC	CASSARSGGNYGYTF
TRBV7-2	TRBD1	TRBJ2-7	-	TGTGCCAGCAGCTCTACGACAGGGGGCTACGAGCAGTACTTC	CASSSTTGGYEQYF
TRBV6-4	TRBD2	TRBJ2-3	many	TGTGCCAGCAGTGACGGGACTAGCGCAGATACGCAGTATTTT	CASSDGTSADTQYF
TRBV18	TRBD1	TRBJ1-1	-	TGTGCCAGCTCACCTTACAGGGGGGAGAACACTGAAGCTTTCTTT	CASSPYRGENTEAFF
TRBV12-3/TRBV12-4	TRBD1	TRBJ2-1	-	TGTGCCAGCAGTGGGGGACAGGACTTCTACAATGTGCAGTTCTTC	CASSGGQDFYNVQFF
TRBV20-1	TRBD2	TRBJ2-7	few	TGCAGTGCTAGAAGAGCGGGGGGAAAAGTGGAGCAGTACTTC	CSARRAGGKVEQYF
TRBV7-9	TRBD1	TRBJ2-1	many	TGTGCCAGCAGCTCATCCACAGGGGGCTTAAACAATGAGCAGTTCTTC	CASSSSTGGLNNEQFF
TRBV7-9	-	TRBJ1-1	-	TGTGCCAGCAGCTCGCGAACAGAACAGGCCTGGGGCACTGAAGCTTTCTTT	CASSSRTEQAWGTEAFF
TRBV7-2	TRBD2	TRBJ2-7	few	TGTGCCAGCAGCTTAATCAGCGGGGGGGCCAATTCCTACGAGCAGTACTTC	CASSLISGGANSYEQYF
TRBV6-5	-	TRBJ2-7	few	TGTGCCAGCAGTTTCTTGACAGGGACTACCTACGAGCAGTACTTC	CASSFLTGTTYEQYF
TRBV6-1	TRBD1	TRBJ1-4	-	TGTGCCAGCAGCCCCACAGGGGGCTATGAAAAACTGTTTTTT	CASSPTGGYEKLFF
TRBV6-1	TRBD2	TRBJ2-2	few	TGTGCCAGTAAGGTCCCGGGGGGGTCGAACACCGGGGAGCTGTTTTTT	CASKVPGGSNTGELFF
TRBV25-1	TRBD1	TRBJ1-2	-	TGTGCCAGCAGTGAATGGGGGGGGCTGACAGGGGAGGATGGCTACACCTTC	CASSEWGGLTGEDGYTF
TRBV7-2	TRBD2	TRBJ2-1	few	TGTGCCAGCAGCTTAGAGGGACTAGCTTTCAATGAGCAGTTCTTC	CASSLEGLAFNEQFF
TRBV20-1	-	TRBJ2-2	-	TGCAGTGCTCAACAGCCGGAGGGCCTGACCGGGGAGCTGTTTTTT	CSAQQPEGLTGELFF
TRBV7-9	TRBD1	TRBJ1-2	few	TGTGCCAGCAGCCAGCGACAGGGTCGGTATGGCTACACCTTC	CASSQRQGRYGYTF
TRBV4-2	-	TRBJ1-4	few	TGTGCCAGCAGCCCTGAAGAGGCCATGGGGGAAAAACTGTTTTTT	CASSPEEAMGEKLFF
TRBV27	-	TRBJ2-7	many	TGTGCCAGCAGTCCGTTCGACCCTTTCTACGAGCAGTACTTC	CASSPFDPFYEQYF
TRBV12-3/TRBV12-4	-	TRBJ1-1	-	TGTGCCAGCAGTCCCCAAGGTGAGGGCACTGAAGCTTTCTTT	CASSPQGEGTEAFF
TRBV19	-	TRBJ2-3	-	TGTGCCAGTAGTACCGCCAACGCAGATACGCAGTATTTT	CASSTANADTQYF
TRBV4-1	TRBD1	TRBJ1-1	-	TGCGCCAGCAGCCAATACGGACAGGGTTTCCCCGAAGCTTTCTTT	CASSQYGQGFPEAFF
TRBV7-9	-	TRBJ2-1	-	TGTGCCAGCAGCTTAGGGCAAGACTACAATGAGCAGTTCTTC	CASSLGQDYNEQFF
TRBV28	-	TRBJ2-7	-	TGTGCCAGCAGTTTGGGCAGGCGAAGCGAGCAGTACTTC	CASSLGRRSEQYF
TRBV25-1	TRBD1	TRBJ2-7	many	TGTGCCAGCAGTCCCAGACAGGGAAGCTACGAGCAGTACTTC	CASSPRQGSYEQYF
TRBV27	-	TRBJ1-1	few	TGTGCCAGCAGTTTATCGTCACAGGGATCGGAAGCTTTCTTT	CASSLSSQGSEAFF
TRBV4-1	-	TRBJ1-2	-	TGCGCCAGCAGCCAAGCGTCAGTCATGGGGGGCTACACCTTC	CASSQASVMGGYTF
TRBV4-2	-	TRBJ2-3	-	TGTGCCAGCAGCCAACGGGAAGTTGGGGAAGATACGCAGTATTTT	CASSQREVGEDTQYF
TRBV7-9	-	TRBJ2-5	-	TGTGCCAGCAGCCACCCGCTTGGAGAGACCCAGTACTTC	CASSHPLGETQYF
TRBV11-3	TRBD1	TRBJ1-4	once	TGTGCCAGCAGCAGGCGGCAGGGACAGGAAAAACTGTTTTTT	CASSRRQGQEKLFF
TRBV5-1	TRBD2	TRBJ2-3	many	TGCGCCAGCAGCTTGGGGACTAGCGGGGGGGCCGAGGCAGATACGCAGTATTTT	CASSLGTSGGAEADTQYF
TRBV4-1	TRBD1	TRBJ2-7	few	TGCGCCAGCAGCGGATCCGGGACAGGGGGACCCCTGGGCGAGCAGTACTTC	CASSGSGTGGPLGEQYF
TRBV4-1	-	TRBJ2-5	few	TGCGCCAGCAGCCTATCGACGGCGTACCAAGAGACCCAGTACTTC	CASSLSTAYQETQYF
TRBV6-1	-	TRBJ1-1	-	TGTGCCAGCAGGCCAGAGGGGTCGAACACTGAAGCTTTCTTT	CASRPEGSNTEAFF
TRBV4-1	TRBD2	TRBJ2-1	few	TGCGCCAGCAGCCAAGATCGGAGCGGGAGGAGTGAGCAGTTCTTC	CASSQDRSGRSEQFF
TRBV24-1	TRBD1	TRBJ2-1	few	TGTGCCACCAGTGACCGGGGACAGGGTTCCTACAATGAGCAGTTCTTC	CATSDRGQGSYNEQFF
TRBV9	TRBD1	TRBJ2-1	many	TGTGCCAGCAGCGTAGTCACAGGGGGCTACAATGAGCAGTTCTTC	CASSVVTGGYNEQFF
TRBV5-6	-	TRBJ1-1	-	TGTGCCAGCAGCGTCACAGGGATGAACACTGAAGCTTTCTTT	CASSVTGMNTEAFF